Presented here are 10 T cell receptor beta chains from one specimen sequenced in a study of regulatory T cells in long-lasting Graves disease. CDR3 regions were amplified by Arm-PCR using iRepertoire HTBI primers to build TCR beta libraries. MiXCR was run by TCRdb on the multiplex PCR reads, yielding one entry per CDR3 protein. The repertoire holds 350,000 to 450,000 distinct CDR3 sequences, over 20% seen once, with roughly an eighth in the top ten. Described time point: persistent/refractory GD, antithyroid drugs over 5 years with positive TRAb. Extracted PBMC RNA gave rise to the TCR library. The source was peripheral blood mononuclear cells (PBMCs), collected when the disease was refractory, from a patient treated with antithyroid drugs. Receptor source: a female donor with Graves disease.

As to this clonotype: The junction departs from the called germline gene at one end, perhaps through a read error. The rearrangement joins TRBV3-1 to TRBJ1-2; a weak D match, TRBD1 (6 bases). Germline-derived CDR1 and CDR2 are LGHDT and YNNKEL (reference sequence). The CDR3 spans 12 residues. CDR3 region: CASSQDRKGVLF. DNA for the CDR3: TGTGCCAGCAGCCAAGATCGAAAGGGGGTATTGTTC.

The rearrangement uses TRBV19 and TRBJ2-5, with TRBD2 matching over 9 bases. CDR1 is LNHDA and CDR2 is SQIVND in the germline V gene (reference sequence). V lost 4 bases and J lost 4; bases outside the gene matches: 10. This CDR3 is 16 amino acids long. As DNA, the CDR3 is TGTGCCAGTAGTACGGGACTAGCCCTTAGGGGAGAGACCCAGTACTTC. This codes for CASSTGLALRGETQYF.

The CDR3 sequence: CATSDLGQGFPDTQYF. CDR3 coding DNA: TGTGCCACCAGTGACTTGGGACAGGGATTCCCAGATACGCAGTATTTT. The rearrangement links TRBV24-1 to TRBJ2-3, with 9 bases identical to TRBD1. Germline trimming cut 4 bases from V and 4 bases from J; bases unmatched to any gene: 8. The length of the CDR3 is 16 residues. Germline CDR1 KGHDR, CDR2 SFDVKD.

V and J are TRBV5-1 and TRBJ2-3; D might be TRBD2 (6 bases). Germline lookup yields CDR1 SGHRS and CDR2 YFSETQ. V lost 0 bases and J 1 base, leaving 9 bases between the germline ends. The length of the CDR3 is 15 residues. DNA for the CDR3: TGCGCCAGCAGCTTGGACGGGAGAGGCACAGATACGCAGTATTTT. Its translation is CASSLDGRGTDTQYF.

This clonotype showed up many times. This chain joins TRBV2 and TRBJ2-2; perhaps TRBD1 as D (5 bases). The CDR3 spans 15 residues. Per germline, CDR1 SNHLY and CDR2 FYNNEI. V was shortened by 6 bases and J by 5 bases, with 16 bases between the two germline ends. The DNA for the CDR3 is TGTGCCAGCAGGGGGCCAGGACGTTCGACCGGGGAGCTGTTTTTT. Translating it yields CASRGPGRSTGELFF.

In its sample, this clonotype was seen a few times. The rearrangement uses TRBV19 and TRBJ2-2, with D possibly being TRBD1 (5 bases). Trimming removed 3 bases from V and 1 base from J, with 9 bases in between. Per germline, CDR1 LNHDA and CDR2 SQIVND (reference sequence). The CDR3 loop spans 15 amino acids. CDR3 amino acids: CASSIWGKNTGELFF. Here the CDR3 DNA reads TGTGCCAGTAGTATCTGGGGCAAGAACACCGGGGAGCTGTTTTTT.

Details on this clonotype: This may be a read error, as it is one base from a much larger clone. The chain recombines TRBV2 with TRBJ1-2, with a weak D call TRBD1 (6 bases). Germline V lookup: CDR1 SNHLY, CDR2 FYNNEI. This CDR3 comprises 18 residues. The ends were cut back, 5 bases at V and 2 bases at J, with 24 bases in the middle. CDR3 coding DNA: TGTGCCAGCAGTTCGGCGGGACACCCCCCCGGTAGCAACTATGGCTACACCTTC. This translates into CASSSAGHPPGSNYGYTF.

The chain is built from TRBV13 and TRBJ2-3; 15 bases fit TRBD2. This CDR3 spans 17 amino acids. The V and J ends lost 5 bases and 2 bases, in that order; junction bases with no gene match: 5. The V gene's germline CDR1 is PRHDT and CDR2 FYEKMQ (reference sequence). The CDR3 protein is CASSTGLAGGITDTQYF. The DNA for the CDR3 is TGTGCCAGCAGCACAGGACTAGCGGGAGGGATCACAGATACGCAGTATTTT.

This chain uses TRBV9 with TRBJ1-1; possible D gene TRBD1, 6 bases. The CDR3 loop spans 15 amino acids. From germline, CDR1 is SGDLS and CDR2 YYNGEE. V dropped 3 bases and J dropped 5 bases, with 17 bases sitting between them. This CDR3 reads CASSAAGGRGTEAFF. The DNA of the CDR3 is TGTGCCAGCAGCGCCGCGGGGGGGAGGGGGACTGAAGCTTTCTTT.

This clonotype was found many times. The chain is built from TRBV18 and TRBJ2-5; D gene unclear. The V end lost 1 base, the J end lost 2 bases, and 2 bases lay between the germline ends. Germline CDR1 is KGHSH and CDR2 is LQKENI. The CDR3 contains 12 residues. The CDR3 bases are TGTGCCAGCTCACCACAACAAGAGACCCAGTACTTC. Encoded protein: CASSPQQETQYF.